These 27 T cell receptor beta chains originate from one sample sequenced in a study of cytomegalovirus exposure and HLA in healthy donors. Amplification used 60 Vbeta primers and 13 Jbeta primers. Sequenced by immunoSEQ multiplex PCR; TCRdb stores in-frame clones only, minus some. The data contain some 150,000 clones, roughly 80% of them singletons. Material: PBMCs. The receptors shown here come from a woman in her forties in good health and CMV-seropositive.

The J gene is TRBJ1-3, the V gene TRBV27, with D uncertain. The length of the CDR3 is 15 residues. CDR1 and CDR2 from the germline V gene are MNHEY and SMNVEV (reference sequence). V was shortened by 4 bases and J by 0 bases, with 10 bases between the two germline ends. CDR3: CASSSSGSSGNTIYF. CDR3 sequence (DNA): TGTGCCAGCAGTTCCTCAGGAAGCTCTGGAAACACCATATATTTT.

The J gene is TRBJ2-5, the V gene TRBV7-9; 11 positions match TRBD2. Trimming removed 5 bases from V and 4 bases from J; junction bases left unmatched: 18. Germline CDR1 is SEHNR and CDR2 is FQNEAQ (reference sequence). CDR3 length equals 19 residues. DNA for the CDR3: TGTGCCAGCAGCCATAGTATAGCGGGGGGGCCGAGGTCTGGAGAGACCCAGTACTTC. Translating gives CASSHSIAGGPRSGETQYF.

The V call is TRBV7-6, the J call TRBJ1-2, with 8 bases identical to TRBD1. This CDR3 region has 16 residues. The V segment lost 1 base and the J segment 8 bases; nucleotides outside the gene matches: 12. CDR1 is SGHVS and CDR2 is FNYEAQ in the germline V gene. CDR3 coding DNA: TGTGCCAGCAGCTTAGAGGCCGGCAGGGGGCCGGGGGGCTACACCTTC. Its protein product is CASSLEAGRGPGGYTF.

This clone has a single count. Additional DNA sequences in this sample encode the identical CDR3. V and J are TRBV4-2 and TRBJ2-5, with 8 bases that match TRBD2. With V trimmed by 5 bases and J by 8 bases, 13 bases remained unmatched. The CDR3 has 15 residues. Per germline, CDR1 LGHNA and CDR2 YNFKEQ. The CDR3 sequence: CASSFGLAGGQTQYF. The CDR3 nucleotides are TGTGCCAGCAGCTTTGGGCTAGCGGGTGGGCAAACCCAGTACTTC.

The chain carries TRBV7-3 and TRBJ2-3; 8 nucleotides align to TRBD2. The CDR3 has 15 amino acids. With 6 bases clipped from V and 3 bases from J, the junction kept 8 bases outside the gene matches. Germline CDR1 SGHTA, CDR2 FQGTGA. As DNA, the CDR3 is TGTGCCAGCAGTTGGGTTAGCGGGAAGACAGATACGCAGTATTTT. Protein: CASSWVSGKTDTQYF.

The CDR3 DNA reads TGTGCCAGCAGTTTCCGACAGGGGTATGGCTACACCTTC. It codes for CASSFRQGYGYTF. The chain couples TRBV27 to TRBJ1-2, with 8 positions matching TRBD1. The germline CDR1 and CDR2 sequences are MNHEY and SMNVEV (reference sequence). The CDR3 consists of 13 residues. The J segment lost 5 bases and the V segment lost 3 bases, leaving 2 bases of the junction unmatched.

The J gene is TRBJ2-2, the V gene TRBV29-1; 16 bases fit TRBD2. This CDR3 is built from 18 residues. Germline values: CDR1 SQVTM, CDR2 ANQGSEA. J was trimmed by 6 bases and V by 1 base; bases with no gene match: 8. The CDR3 nucleotides read TGCAGCGTTGAAGGAGGAGGGACTAGCGGGGGGGCTGCCGGGGAGCTGTTTTTT. It translates to CSVEGGGTSGGAAGELFF.

V is TRBV19 and J is TRBJ1-2; 11 bases are shared with TRBD1. This CDR3 spans 12 amino acids. The germline V gene has CDR1 LNHDA and CDR2 SQIVND (reference sequence). After removal of 9 bases from V and 8 bases from J, the junction contained 5 bases not matched to a gene. The CDR3 DNA reads as TGTGCCAGCCGGGACAGGGGGAGGGGCTACACCTTC. Its translation is CASRDRGRGYTF.

The chain joins TRBV9 to TRBJ1-6, with 7 bases fitting TRBD1. CDR1 is SGDLS and CDR2 is YYNGEE in the germline V gene. J was trimmed by 8 bases and V by 4 bases; bases with no gene match: 9. This CDR3 spans 15 amino acids. The CDR3 reads CASSPRQGRDSPLHF. The CDR3 region has the DNA TGTGCCAGCAGCCCCCGACAGGGCCGGGATTCACCCCTCCACTTT.

V is TRBV29-1 and J is TRBJ2-3, with 7 bases fitting TRBD1. J gave up 0 bases and V 6 bases, and 15 bases lay outside the gene matches. Germline V gene sequence: CDR1 SQVTM, CDR2 ANQGSEA. The CDR3 runs 17 residues. The CDR3 sequence: CSVAAPRQGGSTDTQYF. The CDR3 bases are TGCAGCGTCGCAGCCCCTCGACAGGGCGGGAGCACAGATACGCAGTATTTT.

The chain combines TRBV28 with TRBJ2-4; the D gene is possibly TRBD2 (5 bases). Per germline, CDR1 MDHEN and CDR2 SYDVKM. There are 13 residues in the CDR3. V was shortened by 6 bases and J by 8 bases, with 14 bases between the two germline ends. CDR3 sequence reads: CASRVRRKDIQYF. CDR3 in DNA: TGTGCCAGCAGAGTCCGGAGGAAGGACATTCAGTACTTC.

This chain links TRBV28 with TRBJ1-1; 7 bases map to TRBD1. J gave up 5 bases and V 1 base, and 4 bases lay outside the gene matches. The V gene's germline CDR1 is MDHEN and CDR2 SYDVKM. The CDR3 has 14 amino acids. The CDR3 bases are TGTGCCAGCAGTTTATCCCAGGGGGTAACTGAAGCTTTCTTT. Translated, it gives CASSLSQGVTEAFF.

This clone was recorded once. The chain is built from TRBV30 and TRBJ1-1; a weak D match, TRBD1 (5 bases). The germline CDR1 and CDR2 sequences are GTSNPN and SVGIG (reference sequence). There are 15 residues in the CDR3. The V end was cut by 1 base, the J end by 0 bases, with 12 bases between. The CDR3 region is CAWSGRRQLNTEAFF. In DNA, the CDR3 is TGTGCCTGGAGTGGGCGAAGACAGCTGAACACTGAAGCTTTCTTT. Full variable domain (outside the CDR3, taken from reference TRBV30 and TRBJ1-1): SQTIHQWPATLVQPVGSPLSLECTVEGTSNPNLYWYRQAAGRGLQLLFYSVGIGQISSEVPQNLSASRPQDRQFILSSKKLLLSDSGFYLCAWSGRRQLNTEAFFGQGTRLTVV.

Remarks on this clone: Other DNA sequences in the sample encode the same CDR3. The V call is TRBV5-6, the J call TRBJ1-2; D remains ambiguous. This CDR3 spans 13 amino acids. The germline V gene encodes CDR1 SGHDT and CDR2 YYEEEE. V was shortened by 2 bases and J by 7 bases, with 12 bases between the two germline ends. The CDR3 bases are TGTGCCAGCAGCTTAATGGGTAGCCGTGGCTACACCTTC. Translating it yields CASSLMGSRGYTF.

V usage is TRBV9 and J usage is TRBJ2-3; 7 nucleotides match TRBD2. There are 15 residues in the CDR3. V lost 4 bases and J lost 4; bases outside the gene matches: 9. CDR1 is SGDLS and CDR2 is YYNGEE in the germline V gene. CDR3 sequence (DNA): TGTGCCAGCAGCTCTGGGGCGGGAGCCCCAGATACGCAGTATTTT. It yields the protein CASSSGAGAPDTQYF.

This clone was found once. The gene calls are TRBV4-2 and TRBJ2-5; possible D gene TRBD1, 5 bases. Germline loops: CDR1 LGHNA, CDR2 YNFKEQ. V dropped 0 bases and J dropped 5 bases, with 10 bases sitting between them. The CDR3 covers 14 residues. The CDR3 coding sequence is TGTGCCAGCAGCCAAGATAAAGGGGTGGAGACCCAGTACTTC. Protein: CASSQDKGVETQYF.

The chain joins TRBV11-2 to TRBJ1-1; maybe TRBD1 (5 bases). V was trimmed by 1 base and J by 3 bases, leaving 6 bases between them. The CDR3 totals 13 residues. CDR1 SGHAT and CDR2 FQNNGV come from the germline V gene. The DNA for the CDR3 is TGTGCCAGCAGCTTAGCACAGGACACTGAAGCTTTCTTT. Its translation is CASSLAQDTEAFF.

There are a few counts of this clone. The chain is built from TRBV7-9 and TRBJ1-6; D remains unclear. Germline values: CDR1 SEHNR, CDR2 FQNEAQ (reference sequence). Trimming took off 0 bases at V and 5 bases at J, with 8 bases between the two ends. The CDR3 loop spans 15 amino acids. The CDR3 DNA is TGTGCCAGCAGCTTAGCCAGTGGAGATAATTCACCCCTCCACTTT. This codes for CASSLASGDNSPLHF.

V and J are TRBV27 and TRBJ2-7; 7 positions match TRBD1. Germline CDR1 is MNHEY and CDR2 is SMNVEV (reference sequence). Trimming cost V 3 bases and J 2 bases; bases outside gene matches: 7. The length of the CDR3 is 15 residues. The CDR3 loop reads CASSLPGQAPYEQYF. DNA of the CDR3: TGTGCCAGCAGTTTGCCAGGACAGGCCCCCTACGAGCAGTACTTC.

A remark on this clone: This is likely a read error, given that the CDR3 carries no conserved phenylalanine or tryptophan at its end. The chain recombines TRBV5-8 with TRBJ1-1; D not resolved. This CDR3 has 15 residues. V gave up 4 bases and J gave up 1 base, with 14 bases separating them. Germline CDR1 reads SGHTS; CDR2 reads YDEGEE. The CDR3 loop is CASSPFSGSNTEAFL. CDR3 nucleotides: TGTGCCAGCAGCCCCTTCTCGGGGTCGAACACTGAAGCTTTCCTT.

V is TRBV13 and J is TRBJ1-1, with no clear D. Germline CDR1 and CDR2: PRHDT and FYEKMQ (reference sequence). V lost 6 bases to trimming and J lost 0 bases, with 17 bases between them. CDR3 size: 16 residues. CDR3: CASSSRTALLNTEAFF. The CDR3 DNA follows: TGTGCCAGCAGTTCTCGGACTGCTTTACTGAACACTGAAGCTTTCTTT.

The rearrangement uses TRBV7-8 and TRBJ2-3; D perhaps matches TRBD2 (6 bases). The germline CDR1 and CDR2 sequences are SGHVS and FQNEAQ. This CDR3 comprises 15 residues. Trimming stripped 4 bases from V and 1 base from J, with 12 bases between. CDR3 bases: TGTGCCAGCAGCTCCGGACTAAGGGGCACAGATACGCAGTATTTT. As protein: CASSSGLRGTDTQYF.

The rearrangement joins TRBV25-1 to TRBJ1-2, with unresolved D. Germline values: CDR1 MGHDK, CDR2 SYGVNS. V was clipped by 5 bases and J by 3 bases, with 7 bases between them. This CDR3 is built from 12 residues. This chain's CDR3 is CASSRVDYGYTF. CDR3 DNA sequence: TGTGCCAGCAGTCGAGTGGACTATGGCTACACCTTC.

The gene calls are TRBV4-1 and TRBJ2-3; D possibly corresponds to TRBD1 (6 bases). The V end was cut by 5 bases, the J end by 2 bases, with 17 bases between. The CDR3 has 16 residues. Per the germline V gene, CDR1 is MGHRA and CDR2 is YSYEKL. CDR3 DNA: TGCGCCAGCAGCTATTCCGGGACACCGAACACAGATACGCAGTATTTT. Translation gives CASSYSGTPNTDTQYF.

This clone occurred once. The chain has TRBV23-1 and TRBJ2-7, with D perhaps matching TRBD2 (6 bases). TRBV23-1 counts as an open reading frame of uncertain function. This CDR3 has 13 residues. V gave up 5 bases and J gave up 3 bases, with 11 bases separating them. In DNA, the CDR3 is TGCGCCAGCAGTGGGACTTCATACTACGAGCAGTACTTC. It translates to CASSGTSYYEQYF.

The chain combines TRBV7-9 with TRBJ2-5, with 14 bases matching TRBD2. The CDR3 runs 13 residues. Germline V gives CDR1 SEHNR, CDR2 FQNEAQ (reference sequence). After removal of 1 base from V and 13 bases from J, the junction contained 2 bases not matched to a gene. The DNA of the CDR3 is TGTGCCAGCAGCTTAGGGGGACTAGCGGGAGTGTACTTC. Translating gives CASSLGGLAGVYF.

This clone has a handful of counts. The rearrangement links TRBV9 to TRBJ2-3; D unresolved. Trimming took 4 bases from V and 0 from J, leaving 15 bases between them. Germline loops: CDR1 SGDLS, CDR2 YYNGEE. The CDR3 spans 16 residues. This chain's CDR3 is CASSKTPHLSTDTQYF. The CDR3 DNA sequence: TGTGCCAGCAGCAAAACTCCCCACCTTAGCACAGATACGCAGTATTTT.